These T cell receptor beta chains were read from a single sample in a study of cytomegalovirus exposure and HLA in healthy donors. Data came from immunoSEQ multiplex PCR; TCRdb stores just in-frame clones and leaves some out. The table includes hundreds of thousands of clones, about 90% detected once. The sample was PBMCs. The receptors originated from a woman under 30 in good health and CMV-seronegative. CDR3s include the opening cysteine and the closing phenylalanine or tryptophan. A D gene is named only where the DNA matches it firmly. Rows give clone size only sometimes, using once, few, many, or a class for an expanded clone.

>TRBV5-8|TRBJ1-2|TRBD1|.
TGTGCCAGCAGCTTGGAGGGGGCGGGTGGCTACACCTTC
CASSLEGAGGYTF
>TRBV6-5|TRBJ2-6|.|.
TGTGCCAGCAGTTACTCGACATCCGGGGCCAACGTCCTGACTTTC
CASSYSTSGANVLTF
>TRBV12-5|TRBJ1-2|.|.
TGTGCTAGTGGTTTGGTTTCAGTGTATGGCTACACCTTC
CASGLVSVYGYTF
>TRBV6-5|TRBJ2-3|.|.
TGTGCCAGCAGTTACTCGTCAATTCGGGATACGCAGTATTTT
CASSYSSIRDTQYF
>TRBV2|TRBJ2-2|TRBD1|.
TGTGCCAGCAGTGGGGGACAGGGTTACACGAACACCGGGGAGCTGTTTTTT
CASSGGQGYTNTGELFF
>TRBV27|TRBJ2-7|TRBD1|.
TGTGCCAGCAGTTCCTACCGACAGGGGGGATACGAGCAGTACTTC
CASSSYRQGGYEQYF
>TRBV5-1|TRBJ1-5|.|.
TGCGCCAGCAGCTATTCTTCGGATCAGCCCCAGCATTTT
CASSYSSDQPQHF
>TRBV7-9|TRBJ2-3|.|.
TGTGCCAGCAGCTTAGCGGGGGCTCAGGCGGATACGCAGTATTTT
CASSLAGAQADTQYF
>TRBV11-2|TRBJ1-3|.|.
TGTGCCAGCAGCTTCCCGGCAGGCACTGGAAACACCATATATTTT
CASSFPAGTGNTIYF
>TRBV19|TRBJ1-3|TRBD1|.
TGTGCCAGTAGTATTCTCCAGGGGGCTGGAAACACCATATATTTT
CASSILQGAGNTIYF
>TRBV19|TRBJ2-7|TRBD1|.
TGTGCCAGTAGTGAGGGGGCCCACTACTCCTACGAGCAGTACTTC
CASSEGAHYSYEQYF
>TRBV19|TRBJ1-2|.|.
TGTGCCAGTAGTATGAGCGGGAGGGAAGGAAACTATGGCTACACCTTC
CASSMSGREGNYGYTF
>TRBV10-2|TRBJ2-1|TRBD2|.
TGCGCCAGCAGTGAGAATGCGGGGGTGGGCGATGAGCAGTTCTTC
CASSENAGVGDEQFF
>TRBV5-4|TRBJ1-2|TRBD1|.
TGTGCCAGCAGCTTGGACCAGGGGGCGCCTGGCTACACCTTC
CASSLDQGAPGYTF
>TRBV6-6|TRBJ1-1|TRBD1|.
TGTGCCAGCAAGGAGTCAAGGACAGGGAACACTGAAGCTTTCTTT
CASKESRTGNTEAFF
>TRBV11-2|TRBJ2-1|.|.
TGTGCCAGCAGCCCAAGGACGGGGTACAATGAGCAGTTCTTC
CASSPRTGYNEQFF
>TRBV25-1|TRBJ1-2|.|.
TGTGCCAGCAGTGAAGGAGGGAACCCACTAAGGCATGGCTACACCTTC
CASSEGGNPLRHGYTF
>TRBV19|TRBJ1-4|.|once
TGTGCCAGTAGTGCCCAGGGTGAGAAACTGTTTTTT
CASSAQGEKLFF
>TRBV6-5|TRBJ1-1|TRBD1|.
TGTGCCAGCAGTTATGACAGGGTGAACACTGAAGCTTTCTTT
CASSYDRVNTEAFF
>TRBV7-9|TRBJ2-3|.|.
TGTGCCAGCAGCCCCGAGGCCTCTAGCGATACGCAGTATTTT
CASSPEASSDTQYF
>TRBV27|TRBJ1-2|.|.
TGTGCCAGCAGTTCAAGGGACACCGCATATGGCTACACCTTC
CASSSRDTAYGYTF
>TRBV10-1|TRBJ2-1|TRBD2|.
TGCGCCAGCAGTGAGTCGACGGGGGGGGCTGACAATGAGCAGTTCTTC
CASSESTGGADNEQFF
>TRBV6-1|TRBJ1-5|.|.
TGTGCCAGCAGTTCGACAGGATTTAGCAATCAGCCCCAGCATTTT
CASSSTGFSNQPQHF
>TRBV6-6|TRBJ1-2|.|.
TGTGCCAGCAGTTACCCAACAGGGATTTATGGCTACACCTTC
CASSYPTGIYGYTF
>TRBV9|TRBJ2-7|.|.
TGTGCCAGCAGCCGTGGCCCCCCGCTTTACGAGCAGTACTTC
CASSRGPPLYEQYF
>TRBV5-4|TRBJ1-2|TRBD1|.
TGTGCCAGCAGTCACCCTGGGACAGGTCCGTCCTATGGCTACACCTTC
CASSHPGTGPSYGYTF
>TRBV7-3|TRBJ2-3|TRBD2|.
TGTGCCAGCAGCTCACTAGCGGGGGAGCTCACAGATACGCAGTATTTT
CASSSLAGELTDTQYF
>TRBV2|TRBJ1-5|.|.
TGTGCCAGCAGCCTTCTCGGGAGGGTGGGCAATCAGCCCCAGCATTTT
CASSLLGRVGNQPQHF
>TRBV5-1|TRBJ1-4|.|few
TGCGCCACCCGCGGGACGCCGGATGAAAAACTGTTTTTT
CATRGTPDEKLFF
>TRBV11-2|TRBJ2-7|.|.
TGTGCCAGCAGCTTAGATCGAGGGCGCGAGCAGTACTTC
CASSLDRGREQYF
>TRBV5-4|TRBJ2-2|TRBD1|.
TGTGCCAGCAGCTTTTCGTCCAGGGGGCGCGGCACCGGGGAGCTGTTTTTT
CASSFSSRGRGTGELFF
>TRBV2|TRBJ2-3|.|.
TGTGCCAGCATTGGTCGGAGATCTAGCACAGATACGCAGTATTTT
CASIGRRSSTDTQYF
>TRBV2|TRBJ1-2|.|.
TGTGCCAGCGGACTGAACCCTAACTATGGCTACACCTTC
CASGLNPNYGYTF
>TRBV9|TRBJ2-7|TRBD1|.
TGTGCCAGCAGCGTAGACCCCGGGACAGCAGAAGAGCAGTACTTC
CASSVDPGTAEEQYF
>TRBV6-5|TRBJ2-3|.|few
TGTGCCAGCAGTTACTCGGCAGAGGCAGATACGCAGTATTTT
CASSYSAEADTQYF
>TRBV5-6|TRBJ2-7|TRBD2|.
TGTGCCAGCAGTCGTAGCGGGGGGAAGAGGGAGCAGTACTTC
CASSRSGGKREQYF
>TRBV6-1|TRBJ1-4|TRBD1|.
TGTGCCAGCAGTGAAGCCGGGACAGGGAATGAAAAACTGTTTTTT
CASSEAGTGNEKLFF